The next 22 T cell receptor beta chains were all read from a single sample in a study of T cells in tuberculosis. Measured with immunoSEQ multiplex PCR; TCRdb has only the in-frame clones, and not every one. The sample lists 45,000 or so clones; 95% were seen once. The sequenced sample consisted of PBMCs. These receptors were obtained from a donor aged 10 to 29 with latent tuberculosis or without tuberculosis infection.

V usage is TRBV12-5 and J usage is TRBJ1-5, with 9 bases that match TRBD1. V trimming: 7 bases; J trimming: 2 bases; junction bases outside the gene matches: 3. The CDR3 loop spans 14 amino acids. Germline V CDR1 and CDR2: LGHNT, FRNRAP. The CDR3: CASARDRGNQPQHF. DNA of the CDR3: TGTGCTAGTGCCCGGGACAGGGGCAATCAGCCCCAGCATTTT.

This sequence joins TRBV15 and TRBJ1-1; a weak D match, TRBD1 (5 bases). Per germline, CDR1 LNHNV and CDR2 YYDKDF (reference sequence). This CDR3 region has 12 residues. With 5 bases removed from V and 4 bases from J, the gap between germline ends came to 8 bases. The CDR3 DNA reads TGTGCCACCAGCGGCGACAGCACTGAAGCTTTCTTT. This sequence encodes CATSGDSTEAFF.

The rearrangement joins TRBV19 to TRBJ1-2; D may be TRBD1 (5 bases). V was shortened by 1 base and J by 8 bases, with 14 bases between the two germline ends. Germline V gene sequence: CDR1 LNHDA, CDR2 SQIVND (reference sequence). This CDR3 has 14 residues. CDR3 region: CASSIVGAPMGYTF. CDR3 in DNA: TGTGCCAGTAGTATAGTTGGGGCCCCCATGGGCTACACCTTC. Based on the CDR3 plus reference TRBV19 and TRBJ1-2, the full variable domain is DGGITQSPKYLFRKEGQNVTLSCEQNLNHDAMYWYRQDPGQGLRLIYYSQIVNDFQKGDIAEGYSVSREKKESFPLTVTSAQKNPTAFYLCASSIVGAPMGYTFGSGTRLTVV.

This chain connects TRBV19 to TRBJ2-7, with a tentative D call TRBD1 (6 bases). Germline V gene sequence: CDR1 LNHDA, CDR2 SQIVND (reference sequence). This CDR3 comprises 15 residues. V shed 5 bases and J shed 2 bases, with 16 bases lying between them. The chain's CDR3 is CASSPGQSKTYEQYF. The DNA of the CDR3 is TGTGCCAGTAGTCCCGGACAGAGCAAGACCTACGAGCAGTACTTC.

The chain is built from TRBV18 and TRBJ1-1, with 11 bases lining up with TRBD1. Losses at the gene ends were 3 bases for V and 6 bases for J; bases not matched to a gene: 9. This CDR3 spans 16 amino acids. The V gene's germline CDR1 is KGHSH and CDR2 LQKENI. The CDR3 sequence is CASSPISGTGGSEAFF. In DNA form, the CDR3 reads TGTGCCAGCTCACCCATCTCCGGGACAGGGGGATCTGAAGCTTTCTTT.

V and J are TRBV19 and TRBJ2-5, with a tentative D call TRBD1 (6 bases). The CDR3 runs 16 residues. The germline V and J ends were trimmed by 3 bases and 4 bases, with 18 bases remaining between them. Germline-derived CDR1 and CDR2 are LNHDA and SQIVND (reference sequence). Here the CDR3 reads CASSIIGQTGLETQYF. Written as DNA, the CDR3 is TGTGCCAGTAGTATTATAGGACAGACCGGTCTAGAGACCCAGTACTTC.

J is TRBJ1-2 and V is TRBV5-8; D unresolved. Germline V gene lookup returns CDR1 SGHTS and CDR2 YDEGEE. The CDR3 has 11 amino acids. V was trimmed by 7 bases and J by 2 bases, leaving 6 bases between them. The CDR3 region is CASRGNYGYTF. The CDR3 DNA reads as TGTGCCAGCCGAGGAAACTATGGCTACACCTTC.

V is TRBV6-1 and J is TRBJ1-6, with 8 bases identical to TRBD1. J lost 14 bases, V lost 3 bases, and 12 bases had no gene match. There are 15 residues in the CDR3. Germline V gives CDR1 MNHNS, CDR2 SASEGT. This CDR3 reads CASSDPGQGSRALHF. The DNA for the CDR3 is TGTGCCAGCAGTGATCCAGGACAGGGTTCAAGGGCCCTCCACTTT.

The CDR3 DNA reads as TGTGCCAGTAGTATCGGCAGGGGGCCTGACACTGAAGCTTTCTTT. This translates into CASSIGRGPDTEAFF. This rearrangement joins TRBV19 to TRBJ1-1, with 8 bases identical to TRBD1. Trimming took 3 bases from V and 3 from J; bases not matched to a gene: 6. The germline gives CDR1 LNHDA, CDR2 SQIVND (reference sequence). The CDR3 runs 15 residues.

V usage is TRBV13 and J usage is TRBJ1-2, with TRBD1 matching 7 bases. V gave up 5 bases and J gave up 4 bases; unmatched junction bases: 19. The CDR3 is 18 amino acids. Germline CDR1 reads PRHDT; CDR2 reads FYEKMQ (reference sequence). CDR3 protein: CASSQIRKTGVEGYGYTF. The CDR3 DNA reads TGTGCCAGCAGCCAGATCCGGAAAACAGGGGTTGAAGGCTATGGCTACACCTTC. The full variable domain, completed using reference TRBV13 and TRBJ1-2, is AAGVIQSPRHLIKEKRETATLKCYPIPRHDTVYWYQQGPGQDPQFLISFYEKMQSDKGSIPDRFSAQQFSDYHSELNMSSLELGDSALYFCASSQIRKTGVEGYGYTFGSGTRLTVV.

The J gene is TRBJ2-7, the V gene TRBV5-1; D not certain. V was trimmed by 2 bases and J by 2 bases, leaving 8 bases between them. The CDR3 is made up of 13 amino acids. Germline-derived CDR1 and CDR2 are SGHRS and YFSETQ. Here the CDR3 reads CASSFGPTYEQYF. The DNA of the CDR3 is TGCGCCAGCAGCTTCGGTCCTACCTACGAGCAGTACTTC.

This clone has only a few counts. V and J are TRBV2 and TRBJ1-1, with a possible D match to TRBD1 (5 bases). The CDR3 contains 14 residues. Per germline, CDR1 SNHLY and CDR2 FYNNEI. The ends were cut back, 6 bases at V and 8 bases at J, with 19 bases in the middle. The CDR3 sequence is CASRQGQGASEAFF. CDR3 coding DNA: TGTGCCAGCAGGCAGGGTCAGGGTGCTTCCGAAGCTTTCTTT.

This chain joins TRBV27 and TRBJ1-5; 9 positions match TRBD1. The trim removed 2 bases at V and 7 bases at J, leaving 12 bases unmatched. Germline V gene lookup returns CDR1 MNHEY and CDR2 SMNVEV (reference sequence). The CDR3 is made up of 17 amino acids. The CDR3 region has the DNA TGTGCCAGCAGTTTAACGGCTCGGACAGGGGAGGACCAGCCCCAGCATTTT. Amino acid sequence: CASSLTARTGEDQPQHF.

The V call is TRBV15, the J call TRBJ1-1; D gene uncertain. The germline V gene encodes CDR1 LNHNV and CDR2 YYDKDF (reference sequence). Trimming stripped 2 bases from V and 0 bases from J, with 16 bases between. CDR3 length: 17 residues. The CDR3 bases are TGTGCCACCAGCAGATTCCTTTCGGCGGGGATGAACACTGAAGCTTTCTTT. It encodes CATSRFLSAGMNTEAFF.

The chain employs TRBV25-1 and TRBJ2-3; possibly TRBD1 for D (6 bases). The length of the CDR3 is 18 residues. Germline loops: CDR1 MGHDK, CDR2 SYGVNS. V shed 4 bases and J shed 4 bases, with 24 bases lying between them. As DNA, the CDR3 is TGTGCCAGCAGTGGGGGGACGGGGACAACACACACGGCAGATACGCAGTATTTT. Amino acid sequence: CASSGGTGTTHTADTQYF.

The CDR3 loop reads CAFRDSIPYNEQFF. In DNA form, the CDR3 reads TGTGCCTTCCGGGACAGTATCCCCTACAATGAGCAGTTCTTC. The V call is TRBV30, the J call TRBJ2-1, with 7 positions matching TRBD1. The V gene end was trimmed by 7 bases and the J gene end by 2 bases; junction bases not matched to a gene: 8. CDR3 length: 14 amino acids. CDR1 GTSNPN and CDR2 SVGIG come from the germline V gene (reference sequence).

The rearrangement links TRBV11-2 to TRBJ1-2; 10 positions agree with TRBD1. Unmatched junction bases numbered 5, after V lost 5 bases and J lost 2 bases. This CDR3 is 15 amino acids long. Per the germline V gene, CDR1 is SGHAT and CDR2 is FQNNGV. The CDR3 DNA reads as TGTGCCAGCAGCATTAGGGGACAGGGGAACTATGGCTACACCTTC. Protein product: CASSIRGQGNYGYTF.

The gene calls are TRBV28 and TRBJ1-5; TRBD1 aligns across 8 bases. Unmatched junction bases numbered 12, after V lost 2 bases and J lost 6 bases. CDR3 length equals 17 residues. Per germline, CDR1 MDHEN and CDR2 SYDVKM. As DNA, the CDR3 is TGTGCCAGCAGTTTAACCAGGGGGCAGGGATTCGGTCAGCCCCAGCATTTT. Protein sequence: CASSLTRGQGFGQPQHF.

J is TRBJ1-2 and V is TRBV30; a weak D match, TRBD1 (5 bases). V lost 2 bases and J lost 7, with 14 bases in between. The CDR3 contains 13 residues. Germline V CDR1 and CDR2: GTSNPN, SVGIG (reference sequence). CDR3 bases: TGTGCCTGGAGTAGCGGGATGGGGGGTGGCTACACCTTC. Encoded protein: CAWSSGMGGGYTF.

Points on this clone: At one end the junction does not follow the germline gene, possibly because of a read error. The chain recombines TRBV7-7 with TRBJ1-3; D gene uncertain. The CDR3 is 13 amino acids. Per the germline V gene, CDR1 is SSHAT and CDR2 is FNYEAQ (reference sequence). CDR3 sequence reads: CASSLEAGNTIYF. DNA for the CDR3: TGTGCTAGCAGCTTAGAAGCCGGAAACACCATATATTTT. Based on the CDR3 plus reference TRBV7-7 and TRBJ1-3, the full variable domain is GAGVSQSPRYKVTKRGQDVTLRCDPISSHATLYWYQQALGQGPEFLTYFNYEAQPDKSGLPSDRFSAERPEGSISTLTIQRTEQRDSAMYRCASSLEAGNTIYFGEGSWLTVV.

This clone appeared once. The chain recombines TRBV7-3 with TRBJ2-5; 7 positions match TRBD1. V lost 4 bases and J lost 5; bases outside the gene matches: 10. CDR3 length equals 15 residues. Germline-derived CDR1 and CDR2 are SGHTA and FQGTGA. CDR3 residues: CASSSRQGRSETQYF. The CDR3 DNA follows: TGTGCCAGCAGCTCTCGACAGGGAAGGTCGGAGACCCAGTACTTC.

The chain uses TRBV28 and TRBJ2-5, with D possibly matching TRBD2 (5 bases). The V gene lost 6 bases and the J gene lost 7 bases, with 15 bases spanning the gap. The CDR3 covers 13 residues. Germline loops: CDR1 MDHEN, CDR2 SYDVKM. CDR3 in amino acids: CASSPSNSGTQYF. As DNA, the CDR3 is TGTGCCAGCAGCCCTAGCAACTCAGGGACCCAGTACTTC.